This T cell receptor (beta chain) was sequenced during a study of T cell changes during pregnancy in multiple sclerosis. TCRdb's copy holds only in-frame clones and misses some; the assay was immunoSEQ multiplex PCR. Of approximately 46,000 clones listed, roughly nine tenths are singletons. This TCR was sampled from a female donor with multiple sclerosis, enrolled in a pregnancy study. The sequencing here drew on CD4+ T cells from peripheral blood mononuclear cells, taken after pregnancy.

Written as DNA, the CDR3 is TGTGCCAGCTCACCACTGTCGACTGAAGCTAACTATGGCTACACCTTC. This encodes CASSPLSTEANYGYTF. The chain uses TRBV18 and TRBJ1-2; D ambiguous. V dropped 1 base and J dropped 0 bases, with 12 bases sitting between them. This CDR3 contains 16 residues. Germline V gene sequence: CDR1 KGHSH, CDR2 LQKENI.